The rows below give T cell receptor beta chains drawn from one sample of a study of cytomegalovirus exposure and HLA in healthy donors. Measured with immunoSEQ multiplex PCR; TCRdb has only the in-frame clones, and not every one. In the table there are about 170,000 clones, about four fifths of which are singletons. Sequencing was performed on PBMCs. These receptor sequences come from a woman aged 45 to 65 in good health and CMV-seronegative. Each CDR3 is given with its conserved first and last residue. D genes are given only for firm matches. Size is omitted from some rows. Given values are once, few, many or a class for expanded clones.

d_call	v_call	clone_size	j_call	cdr3_aa	cdr3_nt
-	TRBV7-7	-	TRBJ2-2	CASSLTGSTGELFF	TGTGCCAGCAGCCTCACAGGGAGCACCGGGGAGCTGTTTTTT
-	TRBV7-2	-	TRBJ2-2	CASSFTGPGELFF	TGTGCCAGCAGCTTTACCGGTCCCGGGGAGCTGTTTTTT
TRBD1	TRBV10-2	-	TRBJ1-2	CASSPQGTNNGYTF	TGCGCCAGCAGTCCACAGGGGACGAACAATGGCTACACCTTC
TRBD1	TRBV28	-	TRBJ2-1	CASTRTGGLNEQFF	TGTGCCAGCACCAGGACAGGGGGTCTTAATGAGCAGTTCTTC
-	TRBV28	-	TRBJ2-6	CASSQGGSGANVLTF	TGTGCCAGCAGCCAGGGAGGCTCTGGGGCCAACGTCCTGACTTTC
-	TRBV20-1	-	TRBJ2-1	CSRDTYNEQFF	TGCAGTCGGGACACCTACAATGAGCAGTTCTTC
TRBD1	TRBV29-1	-	TRBJ2-3	CSVGGQRGADTQYF	TGCAGCGTAGGGGGACAGCGAGGCGCAGATACGCAGTATTTT
-	TRBV13	-	TRBJ2-1	CASSLEVVRQAEQFF	TGTGCCAGCAGCTTAGAGGTAGTGCGCCAGGCTGAGCAGTTCTTC
-	TRBV19	-	TRBJ1-1	CASSRGGGGTEAFF	TGTGCCAGTAGTAGGGGAGGGGGGGGCACTGAAGCTTTCTTT
-	TRBV19	once	TRBJ2-3	CASMKPGLKDTQYF	TGTGCCAGTATGAAACCGGGACTCAAAGATACGCAGTATTTT
-	TRBV28	-	TRBJ1-2	CASSFPGAYYGYTF	TGTGCCAGCAGCTTTCCAGGGGCATACTATGGCTACACCTTC
TRBD1	TRBV7-7	-	TRBJ1-4	CASSLEPGQGVVKLFF	TGTGCCAGCAGCTTAGAACCGGGACAGGGAGTGGTAAAACTGTTTTTT
-	TRBV11-2	-	TRBJ2-1	CASSSLAVVGNEQFF	TGTGCCAGCAGCTCCCTAGCTGTTGTTGGCAATGAGCAGTTCTTC
TRBD1	TRBV15	-	TRBJ1-2	CATSRVGTGGNYGYTF	TGTGCCACCAGCAGAGTTGGGACAGGGGGAAACTATGGCTACACCTTC
TRBD1	TRBV7-2	-	TRBJ2-1	CASSSDRGTYNEQFF	TGTGCCAGCAGCTCGGACAGGGGGACCTACAATGAGCAGTTCTTC
TRBD2	TRBV12-5	-	TRBJ2-1	CASASTPRLAGGDEQFF	TGTGCTAGTGCCTCAACGCCACGGCTAGCGGGAGGCGATGAGCAGTTCTTC
TRBD2	TRBV5-1	-	TRBJ2-7	CASSTVAGEGSYEQYF	TGCGCCAGCAGCACCGTAGCGGGAGAGGGATCCTACGAGCAGTACTTC
TRBD2	TRBV7-9	-	TRBJ2-1	CSSSLAGGPATYNEQFF	TGTTCCAGCAGCTTAGCGGGAGGGCCTGCTACCTACAATGAGCAGTTCTTC
TRBD1	TRBV2	-	TRBJ1-5	CASSDGTGVQPQHF	TGTGCCAGCAGTGATGGGACAGGGGTCCAGCCCCAGCATTTT
-	TRBV5-4	-	TRBJ2-1	CASSLGGGRNPYNEQFF	TGTGCCAGCAGCTTGGGGGGTGGGAGGAACCCCTACAATGAGCAGTTCTTC
-	TRBV5-1	-	TRBJ2-7	CASSFGGIRSYEQYF	TGCGCCAGCAGCTTTGGAGGCATACGCTCCTACGAGCAGTACTTC
TRBD1	TRBV19	-	TRBJ1-1	CASSISGTGARTEAFF	TGTGCCAGTAGTATAAGTGGGACAGGGGCCCGCACTGAAGCTTTCTTT
-	TRBV7-9	-	TRBJ1-1	CASSPGMGANTEAFF	TGTGCCAGCAGCCCGGGTATGGGGGCGAACACTGAAGCTTTCTTT
TRBD2	TRBV7-8	-	TRBJ2-7	CASSFSGTSYEQYF	TGTGCCAGCAGCTTCTCCGGGACTAGCTACGAGCAGTACTTC
TRBD2	TRBV7-8	-	TRBJ2-3	CASSFKLRLAGGPDTQYF	TGTGCCAGCAGCTTCAAACTACGACTAGCGGGAGGGCCAGATACGCAGTATTTT